The entry below describes one T cell receptor (beta chain). This sample is drawn from a study of blood T cell repertoires in COVID-19. The wider study: Acute-phase and convalescent COVID-19 samples originated in the United States, Italy and Spain. Sources were T cells, B-cell-depleted T cells, or PBMCs; the material itself was cDNA or gDNA.

In the study's own analysis: Counts of nucleated cells, estimated from reference gene primer amplification, were obtained. The method was immunoSEQ multiplex PCR; TCRdb's version includes in-frame clones alone and lacks a portion of them. That table supplies the V and J calls and clone size; D and trimming were determined from the DNA. The sample contains approximately 330,000 clones, roughly 89% of which appear only once. From germline, CDR1 is SQVTM and CDR2 ANQGSEA. This CDR3 contains 16 residues. With V trimmed by 7 bases and J by 0 bases, 12 bases remained unmatched. V usage is TRBV29-1 and J usage is TRBJ1-1; 9 bases line up with TRBD1. The specimen was peripheral blood. This receptor was obtained from a man aged 30-40 years with COVID-19, enrolled during active disease. The CDR3 DNA follows: TGCAGCGCTTGGGGACAGGGTGGGTCGATGAACACTGAAGCTTTCTTT. Translated, it gives CSAWGQGGSMNTEAFF.